This T cell receptor (beta chain) was captured by sequencing in a study of CD4 T cells in relation to SARS-CoV-2 and coronaviruses (dated by TCRdb to the early 2020s). With respect to the entire study: In the ViraFEST assay, PBMCs were cultured with antigen for 9 to 10 days, after which TCR beta CDR3s were sequenced to identify antigen-specific clonal expansions. An HIV-1 Nef peptide pool or a no-peptide culture served as the negative reference condition. Shared crossreactive spike epitopes were mapped to their HLA restriction using patient-derived lymphoblastoid cell lines. At the level of individual TCR clonotypes, the study measured memory CD4+ T cell crossreactivity between SARS-CoV-2 spike protein and common cold coronavirus spike proteins. The Adaptive Biotechnologies TCR-sequencing kit was used to sequence samples from a few pre-COVID donors and the naive versus memory experiments, whereas other data were Illumina-based. A different TCR-beta assay, based on Illumina, was used to sequence expansion assays from other donors in the study.

Concerning this clone: No cognate antigen has been identified for it. Base qualities are not recorded, but no much larger clone differs from it by a single base.

CDR1 and CDR2 were assigned from the germline V gene as MDHEN and SYDVKM. V loses 7 bases, J loses 7 bases, and the germline ends lie 20 bases apart. The CDR3 holds 14 amino acids from the cysteine to the phenylalanine. Here the CDR3 DNA is all that survives: 42 bases in frame from base 1. The study at large found these results: Crossreactive clones showed significantly weaker SARS-CoV-2-driven expansion than monoreactive clones, consistent with antigenic imprinting. Small numbers of patients and of tested TCRs limited the study. In approximately 60% of donors, memory CD4+ clonotypes turned up that crossrecognized SARS-CoV-2 and at least one common cold coronavirus spike. Crossreactivity analysis was centred on spike protein, so crossreactivity against other viral proteins was not assessed. No donor contributed both pre-pandemic and post-infection samples, which limited tracing the source of pre-existing responses.

CD4+ T cells from unexposed donors were collected before the COVID-19 pandemic (2011-2018). After less than eleven days of culture, CD4+ T cells were isolated with the EasySep CD4+ T cell isolation kit. As cell number allowed, CD4+ T cells from unexposed donors were tested for reactivity to SARS-CoV-2 S and N and to four common cold coronavirus spike pools. About 1.8 million PBMCs per well were cultured in IMDM with approximately 4.5% human AB serum and about 10 IU/ml IL-2. Half of the culture medium was replaced with fresh IL-2-containing medium on days 3 and 7. Each peptide culture condition was generally run in triplicate replicate wells. Leukapheresis product for the unexposed donors was bought commercially. Ficoll-Paque PLUS gradient centrifugation was used to isolate PBMCs from leukapheresis product or whole blood. The PBMCs went either fresh into the expansion assay or into cryopreservation at -140 degrees C. The QIAamp Micro DNA Kit was used to extract genomic DNA from the CD4+ T cells.

The receptor library was made with the immunoSEQ multiplex PCR assay. For the original study's pipeline: During preprocessing, nonproductive sequences were removed, along with CDR3s that did not begin with C, did not end with F or W, or were shorter than 7 amino acids. The MANAFEST web app identified antigen-specific clonotypes based on expansion compared with the reference and other culture wells. A clone was considered positive if the clone showed significant expansion compared with the reference culture in 2 of 3 replicate wells at an FDR below 0.05. To be called positive, a clone also had to show significant expansion compared with every other tandem well and an odds ratio greater than 5. Pairwise Levenshtein distance, computed with the stringdist R package after three terminal residues were trimmed from each end, was used as the measure of CDR3 homology. This immuneACCESS table, as held by TCRdb, lists in-frame sequences with V and J called but not all clones. Of the missing ones, under half trace to an unresolved V gene in checked studies; the others have no known cause. The V and J calls and clone size are taken from that table; D and trimming were inferred from the DNA. In this sample the table shows about 26,000 clones, around 73% of which occur a single time. About a fifth of the sample lies in the top ten.

The source of this sequence is a human donor in good health. Recombination joined TRBV28 with TRBJ2-7; the D gene is unclear. Sequencing was done on a sample of CD4+ T cells from PBMCs, cultured in vitro. CDR3 sequence: CASISLGNHQEQYF. The bases read TGTGCCAGCATCTCCCTAGGGAACCACCAGGAGCAGTACTTC.